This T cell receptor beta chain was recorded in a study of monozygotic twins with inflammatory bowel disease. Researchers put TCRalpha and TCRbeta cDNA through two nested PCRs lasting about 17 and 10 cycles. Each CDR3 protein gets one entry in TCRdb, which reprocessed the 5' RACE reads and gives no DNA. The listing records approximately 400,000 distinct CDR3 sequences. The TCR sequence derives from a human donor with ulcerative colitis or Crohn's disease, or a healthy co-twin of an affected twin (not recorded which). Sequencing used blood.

The CDR3 is CASSLTAIKRGYTF. This chain joins TRBV5-8 and TRBJ1-2. CDR1 is SGHTS, CDR2 YDEGEE, per germline. This CDR3 is 14 amino acids long.